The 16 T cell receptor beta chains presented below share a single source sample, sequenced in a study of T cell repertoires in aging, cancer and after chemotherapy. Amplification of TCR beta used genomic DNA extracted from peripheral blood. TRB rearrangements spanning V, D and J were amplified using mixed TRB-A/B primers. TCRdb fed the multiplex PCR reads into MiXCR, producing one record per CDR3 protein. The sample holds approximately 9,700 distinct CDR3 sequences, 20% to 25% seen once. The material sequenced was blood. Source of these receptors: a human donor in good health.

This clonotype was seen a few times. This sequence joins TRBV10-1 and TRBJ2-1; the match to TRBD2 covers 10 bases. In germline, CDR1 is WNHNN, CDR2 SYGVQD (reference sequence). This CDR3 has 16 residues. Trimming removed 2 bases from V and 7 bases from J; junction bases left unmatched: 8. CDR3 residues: CASSEAASGRRNEQFF. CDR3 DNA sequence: TGCGCCAGCAGTGAGGCGGCTAGCGGGAGAAGGAATGAGCAGTTCTTC.

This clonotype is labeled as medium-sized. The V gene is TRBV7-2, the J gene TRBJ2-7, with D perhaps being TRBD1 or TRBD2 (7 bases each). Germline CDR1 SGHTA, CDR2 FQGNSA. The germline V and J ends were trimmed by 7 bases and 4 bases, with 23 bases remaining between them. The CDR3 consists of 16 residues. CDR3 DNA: TGTGCCAGCATCGACGGTCGAGGGAGGGGGCTGTACGAGCAGTACTTC. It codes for CASIDGRGRGLYEQYF.

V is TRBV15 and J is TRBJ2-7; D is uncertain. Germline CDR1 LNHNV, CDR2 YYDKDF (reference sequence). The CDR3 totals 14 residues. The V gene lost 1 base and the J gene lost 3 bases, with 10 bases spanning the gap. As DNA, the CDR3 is TGTGCCACCAGCAGAGTAATCAGGATCTACGAGCAGTACTTC. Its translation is CATSRVIRIYEQYF.

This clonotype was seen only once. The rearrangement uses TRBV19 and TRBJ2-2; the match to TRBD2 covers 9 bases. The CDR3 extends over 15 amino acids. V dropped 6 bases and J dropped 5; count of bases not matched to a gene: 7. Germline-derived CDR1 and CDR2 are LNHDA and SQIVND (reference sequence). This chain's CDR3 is CASRPGTSSTGELFF. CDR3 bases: TGTGCCAGTAGGCCCGGGACTAGCAGTACCGGGGAGCTGTTTTTT. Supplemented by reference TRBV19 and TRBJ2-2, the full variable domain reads DGGITQSPKYLFRKEGQNVTLSCEQNLNHDAMYWYRQDPGQGLRLIYYSQIVNDFQKGDIAEGYSVSREKKESFPLTVTSAQKNPTAFYLCASRPGTSSTGELFFGEGSRLTVL.

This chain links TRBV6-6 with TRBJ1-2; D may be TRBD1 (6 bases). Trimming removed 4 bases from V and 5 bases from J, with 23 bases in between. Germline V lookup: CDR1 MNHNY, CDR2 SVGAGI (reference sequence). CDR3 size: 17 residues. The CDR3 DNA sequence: TGTGCCAGCAGTTTATTGGGCAGGGGTCCCCCGCAATATGGCTACACCTTC. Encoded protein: CASSLLGRGPPQYGYTF.

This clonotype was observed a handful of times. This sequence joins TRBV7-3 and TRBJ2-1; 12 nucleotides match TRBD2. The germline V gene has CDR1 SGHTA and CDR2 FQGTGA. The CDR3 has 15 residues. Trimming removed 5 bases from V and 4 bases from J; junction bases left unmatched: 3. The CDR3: CASSPGTSGYNEQFF. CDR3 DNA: TGTGCCAGCAGCCCCGGGACTAGCGGGTACAATGAGCAGTTCTTC.

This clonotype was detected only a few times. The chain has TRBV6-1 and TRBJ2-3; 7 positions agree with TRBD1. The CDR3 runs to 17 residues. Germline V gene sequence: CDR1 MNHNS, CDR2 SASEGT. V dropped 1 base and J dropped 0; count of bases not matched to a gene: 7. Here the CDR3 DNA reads TGTGCCAGCAGTGAAGTTGGAACAGGGGCTAGCACAGATACGCAGTATTTT. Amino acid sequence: CASSEVGTGASTDTQYF.

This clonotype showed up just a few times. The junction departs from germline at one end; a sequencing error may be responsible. The CDR3 DNA follows: TGTGCCAGCAGCTTAGCGCTGGGACTAGCGGGAGACACTCACGAATTC. This sequence encodes CASSLALGLAGDTHEF. The chain combines TRBV7-2 with TRBJ2-7; 14 bases align to TRBD2. The CDR3 length is 16 residues. From germline, CDR1 is SGHTA and CDR2 FQGNSA.

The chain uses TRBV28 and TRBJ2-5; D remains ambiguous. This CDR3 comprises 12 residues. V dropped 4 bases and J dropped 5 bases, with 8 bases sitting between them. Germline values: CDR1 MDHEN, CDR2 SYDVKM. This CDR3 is CASSYPRETQYF. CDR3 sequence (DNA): TGTGCCAGCAGTTACCCCCGCGAGACCCAGTACTTC. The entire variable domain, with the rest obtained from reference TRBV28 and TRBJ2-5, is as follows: DVKVTQSSRYLVKRTGEKVFLECVQDMDHENMFWYRQDPGLGLRLIYFSYDVKMKEKGDIPEGYSVSREKKERFSLILESASTNQTSMYLCASSYPRETQYFGPGTRLLVL.

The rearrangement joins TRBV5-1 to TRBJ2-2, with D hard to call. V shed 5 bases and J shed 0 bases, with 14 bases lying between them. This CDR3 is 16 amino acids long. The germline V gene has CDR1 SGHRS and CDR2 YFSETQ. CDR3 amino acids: CASRRLGTANTGELFF. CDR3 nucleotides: TGCGCCAGCAGGAGGCTAGGAACCGCGAACACCGGGGAGCTGTTTTTT.

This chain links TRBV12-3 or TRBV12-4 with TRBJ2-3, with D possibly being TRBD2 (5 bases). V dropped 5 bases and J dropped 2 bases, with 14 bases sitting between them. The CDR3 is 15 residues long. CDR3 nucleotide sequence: TGTGCCAGCAGTCCCCGGACGGGAAACACAGATACGCAGTATTTT. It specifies CASSPRTGNTDTQYF.

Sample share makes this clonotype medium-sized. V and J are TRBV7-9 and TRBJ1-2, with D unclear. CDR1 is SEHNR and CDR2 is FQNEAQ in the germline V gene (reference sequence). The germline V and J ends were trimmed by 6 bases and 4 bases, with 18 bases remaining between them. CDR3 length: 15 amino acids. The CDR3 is CASRSLARSGYGYTF. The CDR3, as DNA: TGTGCCAGCAGGTCTTTGGCACGATCGGGCTATGGCTACACCTTC.

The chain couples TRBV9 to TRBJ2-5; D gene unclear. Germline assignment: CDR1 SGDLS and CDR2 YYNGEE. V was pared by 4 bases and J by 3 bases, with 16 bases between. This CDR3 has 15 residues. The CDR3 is CASSPQSVLEETQYF. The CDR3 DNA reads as TGTGCCAGCAGCCCCCAGTCGGTGTTGGAAGAGACCCAGTACTTC.

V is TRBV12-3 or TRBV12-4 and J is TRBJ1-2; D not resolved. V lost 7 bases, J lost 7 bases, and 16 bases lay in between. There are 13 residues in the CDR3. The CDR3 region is CASILPAGVGYTF. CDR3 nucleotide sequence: TGTGCCAGCATACTCCCGGCCGGGGTTGGCTACACCTTC.

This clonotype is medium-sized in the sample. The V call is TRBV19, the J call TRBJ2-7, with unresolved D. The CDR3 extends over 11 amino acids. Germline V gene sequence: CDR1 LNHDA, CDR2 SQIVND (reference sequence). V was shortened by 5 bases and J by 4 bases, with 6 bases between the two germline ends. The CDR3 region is CASSDGYEQYF. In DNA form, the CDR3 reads TGTGCCAGTAGTGACGGATACGAGCAGTACTTC.

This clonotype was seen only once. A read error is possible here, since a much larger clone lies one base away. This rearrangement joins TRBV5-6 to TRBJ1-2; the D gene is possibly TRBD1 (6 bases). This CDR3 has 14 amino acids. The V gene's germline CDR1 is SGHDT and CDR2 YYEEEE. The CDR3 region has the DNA TGTGCCAGCAGCTTGGCAGGGGATGCCTATGGCTACTCCTTC. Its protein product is CASSLAGDAYGYSF.